Listed below are T cell receptor beta chains from one sample, sequenced in a study of patients and donors after allogeneic stem cell transplantation. Each CDR3 protein is one row after TCRdb ran MiXCR on the RT-PCR reads. The sample includes roughly 230,000 distinct CDR3 sequences, around an eighth of them seen just once. The sample consisted of blood, either unsorted or a sorted T cell fraction (not recorded which). These TCRs come from a human donor who was either an allogeneic HSCT recipient or a stem cell or donor lymphocyte infusion donor (not recorded which). It is not recorded whose cells these are; they may come from a transplant donor. Both conserved end residues are part of each CDR3. The order of the fields is J gene, clone size, D gene, V gene, CDR3 DNA, CDR3 protein. The D gene is left open where the match is weak. Clone sizes are given selectively: once, few, many, or a class where the clone is expanded.

TRBJ1-5 NA NA TRBV10-3 TGTGCCATCAGTGAGTCGGGGCAAGGGTCTCAGCCCCAGCATTTT CAISESGQGSQPQHF
TRBJ2-1 few TRBD1 TRBV5-1 TGCGCCAGCAGCTCGGAATCGGGACAGTACAATGAGCAGTTCTTC CASSSESGQYNEQFF
TRBJ1-6 NA NA TRBV5-4 TGTGCCAGCAGCTCCCCGTTGGGCGACCGAAGGAATTCACCCCTCCACTTT CASSSPLGDRRNSPLHF
TRBJ1-6 few TRBD1 TRBV4-3 TGCGCCAGCAGCCAAGATCTAACAGGGGTCTCACCCCTCCACTTT CASSQDLTGVSPLHF
TRBJ1-1 medium-sized NA TRBV20-1 TGCAGTGCTAGCGACACTGAAGCTTTCTTT CSASDTEAFF
TRBJ2-5 NA NA TRBV7-9 TGTGCCCCCCCCGCGTACATGGGATGGACCCAGTACTTC CAPPAYMGWTQYF
TRBJ2-1 NA TRBD1 TRBV2 TGTGCCAGCAGCGGACAGGGGAGTGAGCAGTTCTTC CASSGQGSEQFF
TRBJ2-7 few TRBD2 TRBV5-5 TGTGCCAGCAGCTTGGAGGCTAGCGGATACCTCTACGAGCAGTACTTC CASSLEASGYLYEQYF
TRBJ1-2 few TRBD1 TRBV20-1 TGCAGTGCTAGAGATATGAGCAGGGGGAACTATGGCTACACCTTC CSARDMSRGNYGYTF
TRBJ2-5 NA TRBD1 TRBV3-1 TGTGCCAGCAGCCCAGGACAGGGCGGACAGTATGAGACCCAGTACTTC CASSPGQGGQYETQYF
TRBJ2-7 many NA TRBV29-1 TGCAGCGTAGACACGGACGGGGACGAGCAGTACTTC CSVDTDGDEQYF
TRBJ1-3 NA TRBD1 TRBV9 TGTGCCAGCAGCGTAGGTTGGACAGGCGACACCATATATTTT CASSVGWTGDTIYF
TRBJ1-1 many NA TRBV5-1 TGCGCCAGCAGCTTGGGGACTTCTGAAGCTTTCTTT CASSLGTSEAFF
TRBJ1-5 few TRBD1 TRBV2 TGTGCCAGCAAAATTAGCCGGGACAGGGGGACTCAGCCCCAGCATTTT CASKISRDRGTQPQHF
TRBJ2-5 many TRBD1 TRBV2 TGTGCCAGCAGTCTCGACAGGGGGCACCAAGAGACCCAGTACTTC CASSLDRGHQETQYF
TRBJ1-6 many NA TRBV20-1 TGCAGTGCTCCCGGGACCCCTGGGTCCTCACCCCTCCACTTT CSAPGTPGSSPLHF
TRBJ2-3 many NA TRBV12-3/TRBV12-4 TGTGCCAGCAGTTCCGTCCCAGATACGCAGTATTTT CASSSVPDTQYF
TRBJ1-2 NA NA TRBV12-3/TRBV12-4 TGTGCCAGCAGTGCCCTCAGTGGCTACACCTTC CASSALSGYTF
TRBJ2-1 few TRBD2 TRBV18 TGTGCCAGCTCCCTCGGGTTAGCGGGGGTAGGTGAGCAGTTCTTC CASSLGLAGVGEQFF
TRBJ2-2 few NA TRBV28 TGTGCCAGCAGTCCCCCTGGGGGGCTCACCGGGGAGCTGTTTTTT CASSPPGGLTGELFF
TRBJ2-5 many NA TRBV7-2 TGTGCCACCGGGATAGCAGGGGGGGTTAGGACCCAGTACTTC CATGIAGGVRTQYF
TRBJ2-4 few NA TRBV7-9 TGTGCCAGCAGCTTAGCGCGAAGTAAGGGGGGCCACATTCAGTACTTC CASSLARSKGGHIQYF